Included here is one TCR beta chain sequence, with context. Germline V lookup: CDR1 SNHLY, CDR2 FYNNEI. Germline trimming cut 3 bases from V and 2 bases from J; bases unmatched to any gene: 4. The CDR3 is 16 amino acids. Per the study methods: Amplified reference gene primers provided the basis for estimating nucleated cell counts. Only in-frame clones appear in the TCRdb table, and some are missing; sequencing was by immunoSEQ multiplex PCR. The V and J calls and clone size were taken over from that table, and D and trimming were inferred from the DNA. Here the sample spans approximately 270,000 clones, 70% to 90% being singletons. The sample is drawn from a study of blood T cell repertoires in COVID-19. Whole-study context: PBMCs, B-cell-depleted T cells, or T cells were the source of the cDNA or gDNA that made up the material.

The sequenced sample consisted of PBMCs or T cells enriched from blood (not recorded which). The origin of this receptor is a woman aged 30 to 39 with acute COVID-19. The rearrangement uses TRBV2 and TRBJ1-5, with 10 bases aligning to TRBD1. DNA of the CDR3: TGTGCCAGCAGTGACTGGGACAGGGGAGGCAATCAGCCCCAGCATTTT. Residues: CASSDWDRGGNQPQHF.